The 13 T cell receptor beta chains presented below share a single source sample, sequenced in a study of OX40 agonist ivuxolimab in advanced cancers. The library relied on the immunoSEQ multiplex PCR assay. TCRdb's version of the immuneACCESS table is confined to in-frame rearrangements and falls short of the full clone set. An unresolved V gene accounts for under half of the shortfall where checked; the remainder is of unknown origin. This sample has more than 65,000 clones in its table, and 84% of those were observed once. The ten most abundant clones make up more than 20% of the sample. Here the sequenced sample was CD4+ or CD8+ T cells sorted from blood, taken in a trial of the OX40 agonist ivuxolimab. The origin of the receptors is an adult with an advanced solid tumor such as melanoma, head and neck, liver or kidney cancer.

The chain combines TRBV28 with TRBJ2-2; possibly TRBD1 or TRBD2 for D (5 bases each). Germline lookup yields CDR1 MDHEN and CDR2 SYDVKM. V was clipped by 4 bases and J by 3 bases, with 12 bases between them. The CDR3 has 15 residues. The CDR3, as DNA: TGTGCCAGCAGTTCTTCCGGGGCGCACACCGGGGAGCTGTTTTTT. Protein product: CASSSSGAHTGELFF. The entire variable domain, with the rest obtained from reference TRBV28 and TRBJ2-2, is as follows: DVKVTQSSRYLVKRTGEKVFLECVQDMDHENMFWYRQDPGLGLRLIYFSYDVKMKEKGDIPEGYSVSREKKERFSLILESASTNQTSMYLCASSSSGAHTGELFFGEGSRLTVL.

The V call is TRBV5-6, the J call TRBJ2-1; the D is unclear. The V end lost 2 bases, the J end lost 0 bases, and 6 bases lay between the germline ends. This CDR3 is built from 14 residues. The germline V gene encodes CDR1 SGHDT and CDR2 YYEEEE. CDR3 sequence (DNA): TGTGCCAGCAGCTTCGGGTTCTCCTACAATGAGCAGTTCTTC. Protein product: CASSFGFSYNEQFF.

The gene calls are TRBV4-3 and TRBJ1-2; 10 bases align to TRBD1. V lost 4 bases, J lost 5 bases, and 7 bases stayed unmatched. CDR1 is LGHNA, CDR2 YSLEER, per germline. The CDR3 runs to 15 residues. In DNA form, the CDR3 reads TGCGCCAGCAGCCCGACAGGGGGCGATGAATATGGCTACACCTTC. It specifies CASSPTGGDEYGYTF.

This clone appeared once. The chain recombines TRBV29-1 with TRBJ2-3, with D perhaps matching TRBD2 (5 bases). Trimming left V 6 bases short and J 2 bases short, with 15 bases between. CDR1 is SQVTM, CDR2 ANQGSEA, per germline. The CDR3 consists of 14 residues. CDR3 sequence (DNA): TGCAGCGTGACGGAGGCGGCAGTCACAGATACGCAGTATTTT. It is translated as CSVTEAAVTDTQYF.

This clone was found a few times. The chain has TRBV27 and TRBJ2-7; perhaps TRBD2 as D (5 bases). The CDR3 runs 12 residues. Trimming pared 8 bases from V and 3 bases from J, leaving 11 bases between. Germline V gives CDR1 MNHEY, CDR2 SMNVEV (reference sequence). This CDR3 reads CASGLPYYEQYF. The CDR3 coding sequence is TGTGCCAGCGGACTGCCTTACTACGAGCAGTACTTC.

This chain connects TRBV11-2 to TRBJ1-1, with 7 bases matching TRBD1. V trimming: 5 bases; J trimming: 0 bases; junction bases outside the gene matches: 3. The CDR3 runs to 14 residues. Germline CDR1 is SGHAT and CDR2 is FQNNGV. This CDR3 reads CASSEDRVNTEAFF. CDR3 sequence (DNA): TGTGCCAGCAGCGAAGACAGGGTGAACACTGAAGCTTTCTTT.

This clone came up once. CDR3 sequence reads: CAISAQGFFGNTIYF. The CDR3, as DNA: TGTGCCATCAGTGCGCAGGGGTTCTTTGGAAACACCATATATTTT. V and J are TRBV10-3 and TRBJ1-3; possible D gene TRBD1, 6 bases. The CDR3 spans 15 residues. Germline V gene sequence: CDR1 ENHRY, CDR2 SYGVKD. The V gene lost 4 bases and the J gene lost 3 bases, with 13 bases spanning the gap.

The rearrangement uses TRBV6-4 and TRBJ2-2; D is ambiguous. Trimming took 0 bases from V and 6 from J, leaving 11 bases between them. Per germline, CDR1 MRHNA and CDR2 SNTAGT. This CDR3 comprises 15 residues. The CDR3 DNA is TGTGCCAGCAGTGACTCCTGGGTCCGGCCCGGGGAGCTGTTTTTT. Translated: CASSDSWVRPGELFF.

As for this clone: At one end, the junction sequence differs from germline, possibly due to a read error. Other DNA sequences in the same sample also yield this CDR3. J is TRBJ1-2 and V is TRBV2; D call uncertain. The CDR3 extends over 14 amino acids. Germline V CDR1 and CDR2: SNHLY, FYNNEI. This CDR3 reads CASTLEDPNYGYTF. In DNA form, the CDR3 reads TGCGCCAGCACCCTAGAGGACCCTAACTATGGCTACACCTTC.

V usage is TRBV2 and J usage is TRBJ1-5, with TRBD1 identical over 9 bases. CDR1 is SNHLY, CDR2 FYNNEI, per germline. Trimming cost V 5 bases and J 2 bases; bases outside gene matches: 7. The CDR3 is 16 amino acids. DNA of the CDR3: TGTGCCAGCAGTCCACAGGGGGCGGCGGGCAATCAGCCCCAGCATTTT. It codes for CASSPQGAAGNQPQHF.

The chain is built from TRBV29-1 and TRBJ2-7, with 12 bases lining up with TRBD1. The CDR3 contains 13 residues. Per germline, CDR1 SQVTM and CDR2 ANQGSEA. V shed 6 bases, J shed 2 bases, and the junction held 2 bases outside the gene matches. The chain's CDR3 is CSVGQGATYEQYF. The CDR3 DNA reads TGCAGCGTGGGACAGGGGGCCACCTACGAGCAGTACTTC.

This clone was observed a few times. The rearrangement links TRBV21-1 to TRBJ2-1; the D segment call TRBD2 is taken from the table without a DNA check. TRBV21-1 is annotated as a pseudogene. The length of the CDR3 is 13 residues. The CDR3 here is CASSKGIAGEQFF. The CDR3 DNA follows: TGTGCCAGCAGCAAAGGAATAGCGGGTGAGCAGTTCTTC.

J is TRBJ2-7 and V is TRBV5-1; 8 nucleotides align to TRBD2. Germline V CDR1 and CDR2: SGHRS, YFSETQ. The V gene end was trimmed by 5 bases and the J gene end by 6 bases; junction bases not matched to a gene: 7. The CDR3 length is 13 residues. The DNA of the CDR3 is TGCGCCAGCAGTAGGTCGGGAGGGAGCGAGCAGTACTTC. Protein sequence: CASSRSGGSEQYF. The whole variable domain, filled in from reference TRBV5-1 and TRBJ2-7, reads KAGVTQTPRYLIKTRGQQVTLSCSPISGHRSVSWYQQTPGQGLQFLFEYFSETQRNKGNFPGRFSGRQFSNSRSEMNVSTLELGDSALYLCASSRSGGSEQYFGPGTRLTVT.